This TCR beta chain is drawn from a study of blood T cells in healthy people across ages. A sample-barcoded 5' primer and a J-beta primer mix were used in a second PCR of roughly 6 to 11 cycles. From the 5' RACE reads, TCRdb called clonotypes with MiXCR, one entry per CDR3 protein. Altogether around 750,000 distinct CDR3 sequences are present, about 48% being singletons, with the ten largest covering roughly 40%. V lost 0 bases to trimming and J lost 7 bases, with 9 bases between them. There are 13 residues in the CDR3. CDR1 and CDR2 from the germline V gene are LGHNA and YNFKEQ. The TCR was taken from an elderly man in good health. The V call is TRBV4-2, the J call TRBJ1-2; D unclear. The material sequenced was blood. CDR3 DNA sequence: TGTGCCAGCAGCCAAGATGGAGGGCGTGGCTACACCTTC. Amino acid sequence: CASSQDGGRGYTF.